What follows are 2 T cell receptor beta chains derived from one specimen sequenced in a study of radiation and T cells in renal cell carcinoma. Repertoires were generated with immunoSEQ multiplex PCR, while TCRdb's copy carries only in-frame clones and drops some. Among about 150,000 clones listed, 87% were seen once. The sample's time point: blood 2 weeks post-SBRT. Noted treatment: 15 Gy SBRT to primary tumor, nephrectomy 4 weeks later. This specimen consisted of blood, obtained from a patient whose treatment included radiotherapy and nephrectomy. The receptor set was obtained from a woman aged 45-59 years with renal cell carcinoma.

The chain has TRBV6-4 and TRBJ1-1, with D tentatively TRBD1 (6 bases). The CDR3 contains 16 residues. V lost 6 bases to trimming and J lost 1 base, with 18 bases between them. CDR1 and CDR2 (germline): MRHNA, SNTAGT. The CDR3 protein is CASRAEGGGTNTEAFF. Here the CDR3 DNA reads TGTGCCAGCAGGGCTGAGGGCGGGGGCACGAACACTGAAGCTTTCTTT.

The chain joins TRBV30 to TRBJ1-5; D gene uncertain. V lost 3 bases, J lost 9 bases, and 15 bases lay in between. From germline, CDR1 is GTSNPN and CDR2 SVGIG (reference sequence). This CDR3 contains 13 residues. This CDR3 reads CAWSSTAQRPQHF. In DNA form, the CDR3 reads TGTGCCTGGAGCTCGACTGCCCAGCGGCCCCAGCATTTT.